The 8 T cell receptor beta chains presented below share a single source sample, sequenced in a study of blood T cell repertoires in COVID-19. The protocol was immunoSEQ multiplex PCR, while the TCRdb copy is restricted to in-frame clones and leaves out a portion. The table has some 150,000 clones, about 85% seen once. Sequences were obtained from PBMCs or T cells enriched from blood (not recorded which). These receptors were obtained from a middle-aged woman who had recovered from COVID-19.

The chain combines TRBV5-4 with TRBJ1-3; D is unclear. Germline V gives CDR1 SGHNT, CDR2 YYREEE (reference sequence). CDR3 length: 15 amino acids. Trimming took off 4 bases at V and 0 bases at J, with 11 bases between the two ends. CDR3 sequence reads: CASSNPGGSGNTIYF. The CDR3 DNA reads TGTGCCAGCAGCAACCCGGGAGGCTCTGGAAACACCATATATTTT.

This chain uses TRBV3-1 (or the pseudogene TRBV3-2) with TRBJ1-1; 9 bases fit TRBD1. Germline V gives CDR1 LGHDT, CDR2 YNNKEL (reference sequence). This CDR3 spans 15 amino acids. Losses at the gene ends were 1 base for V and 5 bases for J; bases not matched to a gene: 5. In nucleotides, the CDR3 is TGTGCCAGCAGCCAAGCCGGGACAGGGTTAACTGAAGCTTTCTTT. Translation: CASSQAGTGLTEAFF.

The chain carries TRBV7-8 and TRBJ1-5; 8 bases align to TRBD1. V was clipped by 6 bases and J by 3 bases; unmatched bases: 7. Germline V CDR1 and CDR2: SGHVS, FQNEAQ. This CDR3 is 15 amino acids long. CDR3 nucleotide sequence: TGTGCCAGCAGTCCTGACAGGGGCCTCAATCAGCCCCAGCATTTT. Encoded protein: CASSPDRGLNQPQHF.

This clone is a singleton in its sample. This rearrangement joins TRBV7-3 to TRBJ2-3; 14 bases match TRBD2. Germline V gene data show CDR1 as SGHTA and CDR2 as FQGTGA. Unmatched junction bases numbered 2, after V lost 4 bases and J lost 8 bases. CDR3 length: 14 residues. CDR3 protein: CASSSGTSGGTQYF. As DNA, the CDR3 is TGTGCCAGCAGCTCCGGGACTAGCGGGGGTACGCAGTATTTT.

This clone was detected a few times. This chain joins TRBV29-1 and TRBJ2-1; 14 bases match TRBD2. This CDR3 has 15 residues. Germline V CDR1 and CDR2: SQVTM, ANQGSEA. J lost 12 bases, V lost 4 bases, and 11 bases had no gene match. For the CDR3, the DNA is TGCAGCGTTGCTCCGGGACTAGCGGGAGCAGTCGGGCAGTTCTTC. Amino acid sequence: CSVAPGLAGAVGQFF.

The V call is TRBV2, the J call TRBJ1-3; D might be TRBD1 (6 bases). V was clipped by 7 bases and J by 1 base, with 8 bases between them. CDR3 length: 13 amino acids. Germline V gene sequence: CDR1 SNHLY, CDR2 FYNNEI. The CDR3 bases are TGTGCCAGCACCAGGGGATCTGGAAACACCATATATTTT. This codes for CASTRGSGNTIYF.

CDR3 bases: TGCAGTGCTAGTCGTTCCAGCGGGGCTAACAATGAGCAGTTCTTC. It encodes CSASRSSGANNEQFF. V is TRBV20-1 and J is TRBJ2-1; 7 nucleotides align to TRBD2. This CDR3 spans 15 amino acids. Germline V gene data show CDR1 as DFQATT and CDR2 as SNEGSKA (reference sequence). V shed 3 bases, J shed 5 bases, and the junction held 10 bases outside the gene matches.

CDR3 sequence reads: CASSPGGNTIYF. In nucleotides, the CDR3 is TGTGCCAGCAGTCCGGGGGGAAACACCATATATTTT. This chain uses TRBV6-6 with TRBJ1-3; D remains unclear. The CDR3 contains 12 residues. Germline V gene sequence: CDR1 MNHNY, CDR2 SVGAGI (reference sequence). V was pared by 5 bases and J by 4 bases, with 6 bases between.